This record covers a single TCR beta chain. What it binds is unknown. The entry originates in a study of CXCR3-negative and CXCR3-positive naive CD8 T cells. Findings of the study overall: The TRBV-TRBJ usage of naive CXCR3-negative and CXCR3-positive cells was similar, but that of memory cells differed. Researchers report that CXCR3-positive naive cells carry more hydrophobic TRB CDR3s than CXCR3-negative naive cells. From TRB CDR3 properties, TCR strength was inferred; surface CD5 did not differ between naive subsets.

The authors prepared UMI-labeled TRB cDNA libraries by 5' RACE. TCRdb re-called the 5' RACE reads; every CDR3 protein appears as one record, without DNA. Reported are under 60,000 distinct CDR3 sequences; the ten largest clones contain around 0.51%. The receptor's source is a human donor in good health. Some clones in this sample may be carry-over from other donors' samples. The sequenced sample consisted of naive CXCR3+ CD8+ T cells from blood. The sample's subset: CD45RO-CCR7+CD27+CD95- naive CD8+ T cells expressing CXCR3 (TNR3+).

The CDR3 region is CASSVDGGPSYEQYF. The V gene is TRBV9, the J gene TRBJ2-7; the D gene TCRdb calls, TRBD1, cannot be checked with no DNA. The CDR3 spans 15 residues. The V gene's germline CDR1 is SGDLS and CDR2 YYNGEE.